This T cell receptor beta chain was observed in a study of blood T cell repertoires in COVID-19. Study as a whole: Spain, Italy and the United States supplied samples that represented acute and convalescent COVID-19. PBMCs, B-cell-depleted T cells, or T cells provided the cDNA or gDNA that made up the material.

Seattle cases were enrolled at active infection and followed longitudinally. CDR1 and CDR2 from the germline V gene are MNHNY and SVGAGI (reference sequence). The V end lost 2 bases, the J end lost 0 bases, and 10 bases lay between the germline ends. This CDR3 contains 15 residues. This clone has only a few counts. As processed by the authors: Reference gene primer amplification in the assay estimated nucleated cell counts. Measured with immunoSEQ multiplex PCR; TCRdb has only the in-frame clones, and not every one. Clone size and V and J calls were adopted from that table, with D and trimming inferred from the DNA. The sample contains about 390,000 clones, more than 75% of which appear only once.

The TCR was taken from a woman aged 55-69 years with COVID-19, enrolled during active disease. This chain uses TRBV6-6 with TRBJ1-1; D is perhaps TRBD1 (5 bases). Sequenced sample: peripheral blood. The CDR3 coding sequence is TGTGCCAGCAGTTACCACGCAGGGATGAACACTGAAGCTTTCTTT. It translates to CASSYHAGMNTEAFF.